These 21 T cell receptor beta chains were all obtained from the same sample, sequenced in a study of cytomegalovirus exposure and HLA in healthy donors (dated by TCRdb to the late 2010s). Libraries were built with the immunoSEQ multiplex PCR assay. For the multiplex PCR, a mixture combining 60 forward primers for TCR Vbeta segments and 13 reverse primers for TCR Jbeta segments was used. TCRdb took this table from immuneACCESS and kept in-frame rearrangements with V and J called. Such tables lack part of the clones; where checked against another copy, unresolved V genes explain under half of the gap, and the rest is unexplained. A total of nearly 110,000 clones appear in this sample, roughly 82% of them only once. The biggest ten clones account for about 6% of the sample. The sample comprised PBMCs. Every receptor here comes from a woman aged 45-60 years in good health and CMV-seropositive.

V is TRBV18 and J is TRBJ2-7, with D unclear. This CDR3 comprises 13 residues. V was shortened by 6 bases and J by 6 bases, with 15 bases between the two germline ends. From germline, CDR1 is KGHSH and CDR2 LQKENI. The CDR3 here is CASSPTIEREQYF. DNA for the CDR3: TGTGCCAGCTCCCCTACGATAGAGCGCGAGCAGTACTTC.

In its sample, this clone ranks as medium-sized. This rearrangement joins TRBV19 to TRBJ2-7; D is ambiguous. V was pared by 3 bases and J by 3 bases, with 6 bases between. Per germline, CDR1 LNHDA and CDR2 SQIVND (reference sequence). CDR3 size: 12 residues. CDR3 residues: CASSMGSYEQYF. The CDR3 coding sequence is TGTGCCAGTAGTATGGGCAGCTACGAGCAGTACTTC.

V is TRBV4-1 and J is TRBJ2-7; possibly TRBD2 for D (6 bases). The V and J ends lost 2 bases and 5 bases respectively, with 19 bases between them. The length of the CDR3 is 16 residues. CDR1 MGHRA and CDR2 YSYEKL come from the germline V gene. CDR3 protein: CASSQFAAGSGNEQYF. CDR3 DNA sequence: TGCGCCAGCAGCCAATTTGCGGCGGGAAGCGGCAACGAGCAGTACTTC.

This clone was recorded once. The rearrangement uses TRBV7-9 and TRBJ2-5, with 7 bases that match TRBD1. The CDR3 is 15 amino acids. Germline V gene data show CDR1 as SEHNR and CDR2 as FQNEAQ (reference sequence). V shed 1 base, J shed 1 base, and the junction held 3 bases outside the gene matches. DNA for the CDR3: TGTGCCAGCAGCTTAGATGGGACAGCCCAAGAGACCCAGTACTTC. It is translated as CASSLDGTAQETQYF.

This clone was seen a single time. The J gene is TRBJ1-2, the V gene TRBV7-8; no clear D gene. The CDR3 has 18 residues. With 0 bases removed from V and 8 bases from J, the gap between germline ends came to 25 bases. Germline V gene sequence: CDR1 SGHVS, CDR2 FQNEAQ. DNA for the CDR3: TGTGCCAGCAGCTTAGCGCCCGGAACGGCTTCCGGAGTGAAAGGCTACACCTTC. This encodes CASSLAPGTASGVKGYTF.

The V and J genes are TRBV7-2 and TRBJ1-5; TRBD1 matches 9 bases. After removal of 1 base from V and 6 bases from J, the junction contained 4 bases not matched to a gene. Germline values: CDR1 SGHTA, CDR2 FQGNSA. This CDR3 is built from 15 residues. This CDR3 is CASSLGGQGFQPQHF. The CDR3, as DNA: TGTGCCAGCAGCTTAGGGGGACAGGGTTTTCAGCCCCAGCATTTT.

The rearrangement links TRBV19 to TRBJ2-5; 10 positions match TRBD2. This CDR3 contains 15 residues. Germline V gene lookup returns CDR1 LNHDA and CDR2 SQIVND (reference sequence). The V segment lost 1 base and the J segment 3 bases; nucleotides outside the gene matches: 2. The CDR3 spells CASSIGLAGEETQYF. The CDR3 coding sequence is TGTGCCAGTAGTATAGGGCTAGCGGGGGAAGAGACCCAGTACTTC.

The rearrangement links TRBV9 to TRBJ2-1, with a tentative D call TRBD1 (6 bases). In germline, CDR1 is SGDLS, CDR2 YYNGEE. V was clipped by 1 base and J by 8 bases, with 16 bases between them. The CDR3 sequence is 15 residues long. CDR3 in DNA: TGTGCCAGCAGCGTAACCTGGAACAGGGAAGATGAGCAGTTCTTC. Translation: CASSVTWNREDEQFF.

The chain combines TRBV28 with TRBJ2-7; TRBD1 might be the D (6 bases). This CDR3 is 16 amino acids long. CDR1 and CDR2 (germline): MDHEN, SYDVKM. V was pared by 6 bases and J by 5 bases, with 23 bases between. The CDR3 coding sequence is TGTGCCAGCAGCCTGGGGCCGGACAGCCAGGCCGACGAGCAGTACTTC. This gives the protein CASSLGPDSQADEQYF.

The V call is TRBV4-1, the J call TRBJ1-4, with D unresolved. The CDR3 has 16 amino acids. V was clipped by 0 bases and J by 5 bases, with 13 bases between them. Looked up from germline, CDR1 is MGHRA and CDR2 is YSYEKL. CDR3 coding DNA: TGCGCCAGCAGCCAAGAAGTTGGAGAACTCAATGAAAAACTGTTTTTT. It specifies CASSQEVGELNEKLFF.

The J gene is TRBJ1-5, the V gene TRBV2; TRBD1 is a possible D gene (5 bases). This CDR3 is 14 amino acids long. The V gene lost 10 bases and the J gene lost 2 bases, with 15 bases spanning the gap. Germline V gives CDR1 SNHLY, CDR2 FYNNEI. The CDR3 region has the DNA TGTGCCACCTCGACAGCCTTCGGCAATCAGCCCCAGCATTTT. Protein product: CATSTAFGNQPQHF. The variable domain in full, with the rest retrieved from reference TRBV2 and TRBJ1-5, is EPEVTQTPSHQVTQMGQEVILRCVPISNHLYFYWYRQILGQKVEFLVSFYNNEISEKSEIFDDQFSVERPDGSNFTLKIRSTKLEDSAMYFCATSTAFGNQPQHFGDGTRLSIL.

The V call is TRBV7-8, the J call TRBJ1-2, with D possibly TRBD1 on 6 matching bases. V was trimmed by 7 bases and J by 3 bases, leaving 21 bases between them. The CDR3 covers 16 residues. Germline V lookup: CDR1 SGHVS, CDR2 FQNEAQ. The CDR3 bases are TGTGCCAGCACCGTGGCCAGGGGAAAAGTCGACTATGGCTACACCTTC. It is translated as CASTVARGKVDYGYTF.

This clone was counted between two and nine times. The chain's CDR3 is CASSWDRGENEKLFF. DNA of the CDR3: TGTGCCAGCAGCTGGGACAGGGGTGAAAATGAAAAACTGTTTTTT. V is TRBV11-1 and J is TRBJ1-4; 10 bases are shared with TRBD1. The CDR3 is made up of 15 amino acids. With 4 bases clipped from V and 5 bases from J, the junction kept 4 bases outside the gene matches. The V gene's germline CDR1 is SGHAT and CDR2 FQDESV (reference sequence).

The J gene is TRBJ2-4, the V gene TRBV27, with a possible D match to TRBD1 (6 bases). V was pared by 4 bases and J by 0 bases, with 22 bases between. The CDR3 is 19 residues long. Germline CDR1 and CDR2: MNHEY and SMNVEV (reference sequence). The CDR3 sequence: CASSSFVEPGTIAKNIQYF. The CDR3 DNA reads TGTGCCAGCAGTTCCTTCGTTGAGCCCGGGACAATAGCCAAAAACATTCAGTACTTC.

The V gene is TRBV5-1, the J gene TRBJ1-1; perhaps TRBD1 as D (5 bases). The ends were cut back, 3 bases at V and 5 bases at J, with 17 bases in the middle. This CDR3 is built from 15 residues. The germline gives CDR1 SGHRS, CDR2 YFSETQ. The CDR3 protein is CASSSNFLRGTEAFF. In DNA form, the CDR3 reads TGCGCCAGCAGCTCAAACTTTCTTCGGGGGACTGAAGCTTTCTTT. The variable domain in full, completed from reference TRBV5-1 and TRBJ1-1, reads KAGVTQTPRYLIKTRGQQVTLSCSPISGHRSVSWYQQTPGQGLQFLFEYFSETQRNKGNFPGRFSGRQFSNSRSEMNVSTLELGDSALYLCASSSNFLRGTEAFFGQGTRLTVV.

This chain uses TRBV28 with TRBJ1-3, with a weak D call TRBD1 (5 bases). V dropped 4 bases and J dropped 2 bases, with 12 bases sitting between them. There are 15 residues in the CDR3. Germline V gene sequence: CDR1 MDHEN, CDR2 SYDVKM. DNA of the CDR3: TGTGCCAGCAGTTCCCATGGGGGGACTGGAAACACCATATATTTT. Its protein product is CASSSHGGTGNTIYF.

This CDR3 is CAWSTTGILYGYTF. The CDR3 DNA follows: TGTGCCTGGAGTACGACAGGGATTCTTTATGGCTACACCTTC. The rearrangement uses TRBV30 and TRBJ1-2, with 7 bases fitting TRBD1. J lost 5 bases, V lost 2 bases, and 8 bases had no gene match. Germline values: CDR1 GTSNPN, CDR2 SVGIG (reference sequence). This CDR3 contains 14 residues.

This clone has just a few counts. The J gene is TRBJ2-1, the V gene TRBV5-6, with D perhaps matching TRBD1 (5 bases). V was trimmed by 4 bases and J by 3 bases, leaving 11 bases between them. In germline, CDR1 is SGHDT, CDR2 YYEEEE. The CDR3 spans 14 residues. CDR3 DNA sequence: TGTGCCAGCAGCCTTTCCAGGGTCTACAATGAGCAGTTCTTC. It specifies CASSLSRVYNEQFF.

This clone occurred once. CDR3 nucleotides: TGTGCCAGCAGTGAAGACAGGGAGGGCGAAAAACTGTTTTTT. This encodes CASSEDREGEKLFF. The rearrangement uses TRBV2 and TRBJ1-4; the D gene is possibly TRBD1 (6 bases). The germline CDR1 and CDR2 sequences are SNHLY and FYNNEI. Trimming removed 1 base from V and 8 bases from J, with 11 bases in between. This CDR3 is built from 14 residues.

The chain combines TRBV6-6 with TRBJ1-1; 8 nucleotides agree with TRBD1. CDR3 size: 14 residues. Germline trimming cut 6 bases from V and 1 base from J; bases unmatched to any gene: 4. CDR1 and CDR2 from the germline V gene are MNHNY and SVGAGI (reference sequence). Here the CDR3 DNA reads TGTGCCAGCAGAGGGGGACAGGCGAACACTGAAGCTTTCTTT. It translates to CASRGGQANTEAFF.

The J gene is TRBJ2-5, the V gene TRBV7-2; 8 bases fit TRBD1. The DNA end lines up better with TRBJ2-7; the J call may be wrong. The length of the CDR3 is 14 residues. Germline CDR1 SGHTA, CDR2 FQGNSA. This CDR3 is CASSWTGRTYEQYF. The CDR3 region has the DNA TGTGCCAGCAGCTGGACAGGGCGGACCTACGAGCAGTACTTC.